A selection of T cell receptor beta chains follows, all from one sample in a study of TIL therapy for anti-PD-1-resistant metastatic lung cancer. The data were produced by immunoSEQ multiplex PCR, yet TCRdb's version contains in-frame clones alone and is incomplete. Among about 21,000 clones listed, 78% were seen once. Specimen: blood, collected at baseline. The receptors here all came from a person between 30 and 80 years old with non-small cell lung cancer. Each CDR3 is given with its conserved first and last residue. Fields, in order: CDR3 protein, CDR3 DNA, V gene, J gene, clone size, D gene. D genes are given only for firm matches. A row's size may be missing; if present it is once, few, many or a size class.

CASSPTLAVEQFF,TGTGCCAGTAGTCCCACACTTGCTGTCGAGCAGTTCTTC,TRBV19,TRBJ2-1,once,.
CASSIGTGRHGLFF,TGTGCCAGTAGTATAGGGACAGGACGTCACGGGCTGTTTTTT,TRBV19,TRBJ2-2,.,TRBD1
CASSLGFVQGTNEKLFF,TGTGCCAGCAGCTTAGGCTTTGTACAGGGCACTAATGAAAAACTGTTTTTT,TRBV11-2,TRBJ1-4,medium-sized,.
CASSELRTLLNNEQFF,TGTGCCAGCAGCGAACTTCGGACTCTCTTGAACAATGAGCAGTTCTTC,TRBV9,TRBJ2-1,once,.
CASSVVTGSGEQYF,TGTGCCAGCAGCGTAGTGACAGGGTCGGGCGAGCAGTACTTC,TRBV9,TRBJ2-7,few,TRBD1
CASSPLGGDDTQYF,TGTGCCAGCTCACCACTCGGCGGGGACGATACGCAGTATTTT,TRBV18,TRBJ2-3,.,.
CASSEGTGGGNTIYF,TGTGCCAGCAGTGAGGGGACAGGGGGCGGAAACACCATATATTTT,TRBV2,TRBJ1-3,.,TRBD1
CASSNWGRLPNQPQHF,TGTGCCAGCAGTAACTGGGGACGGCTTCCAAATCAGCCCCAGCATTTT,TRBV2,TRBJ1-5,.,.
CASSVNTGTYEQYF,TGTGCCAGCAGCGTAAACACGGGAACCTACGAGCAGTACTTC,TRBV9,TRBJ2-7,.,.
CASIDRSGTGELFF,TGTGCCAGTATCGACAGATCGGGCACCGGGGAGCTGTTTTTT,TRBV19,TRBJ2-2,.,.
CASSLYGGNEQYF,TGTGCCAGCAGCTTATACGGGGGGAACGAGCAGTACTTC,TRBV7-3,TRBJ2-7,once,TRBD2
CASSNGEGDTQYF,TGTGCCAGCTCGAACGGGGAAGGAGATACGCAGTATTTT,TRBV18,TRBJ2-3,few,.
CASSSHGDQPQHF,TGTGCCAGCAGTTCGCACGGCGATCAGCCCCAGCATTTT,TRBV7-8,TRBJ1-5,.,.
CATSSRRGTSEYEQYF,TGTGCCACCAGCAGTCGCAGGGGGACTAGCGAGTACGAGCAGTACTTC,TRBV15,TRBJ2-7,.,TRBD2
CASGTGDMNTEAFF,TGTGCCAGCGGGACAGGGGACATGAACACTGAAGCTTTCTTT,TRBV28,TRBJ1-1,once,TRBD1
CASSPHRTVSNTGELFF,TGCGCCAGCAGCCCCCATAGGACAGTTTCGAACACCGGGGAGCTGTTTTTT,TRBV5-1,TRBJ2-2,once,.
CASSPRQGAYSPLHF,TGTGCCAGCAGCCCCCGACAGGGGGCATATTCACCCCTCCACTTT,TRBV13,TRBJ1-6,.,TRBD1
CASSHLETGGNQPQHF,TGCGCCAGCAGCCACCTCGAAACAGGGGGGAATCAGCCCCAGCATTTT,TRBV4-1,TRBJ1-5,.,TRBD1
CASSPRRGYNEQFF,TGTGCCAGCAGCCCCCGTCGGGGTTACAATGAGCAGTTCTTC,TRBV11-2,TRBJ2-1,.,.
CASSPPSTDTQYF,TGTGCCAGCTCACCACCCAGCACAGATACGCAGTATTTT,TRBV18,TRBJ2-3,.,.
CASSPRTSGYNEQFF,TGTGCCAGCAGCCCGAGGACTAGCGGATACAATGAGCAGTTCTTC,TRBV5-4,TRBJ2-1,.,TRBD2
CASSPPGADTQYF,TGTGCCAGCAGTCCTCCTGGGGCGGATACGCAGTATTTT,TRBV28,TRBJ2-3,.,.
CASSPDLDSYEQYF,TGTGCCAGCAGCCCAGACTTGGACTCCTACGAGCAGTACTTC,TRBV7-7,TRBJ2-7,.,.
CASSTQGAGNSPLHF,TGTGCCAGCAGCACCCAGGGGGCAGGTAATTCACCCCTCCACTTT,TRBV7-2,TRBJ1-6,.,TRBD1
CASSFEGPNQPQHF,TGCGCCAGCAGCTTCGAGGGTCCTAATCAGCCCCAGCATTTT,TRBV5-1,TRBJ1-5,.,.
CASSSEGQGAALGYTF,TGTGCCAGCAGCTCGGAGGGACAGGGGGCTGCACTTGGCTACACCTTC,TRBV7-9,TRBJ1-2,.,TRBD1
CASSWTSGDNEQFF,TGTGCCAGCAGTTGGACTAGCGGTGACAATGAGCAGTTCTTC,TRBV28,TRBJ2-1,.,TRBD2
CASSSKWGTSYNEQFF,TGTGCCAGCAGCTCTAAGTGGGGGACGTCCTACAATGAGCAGTTCTTC,TRBV7-3,TRBJ2-1,.,.
CSVGGAPDTQYF,TGCAGCGTTGGGGGGGCCCCGGATACGCAGTATTTT,TRBV29-1,TRBJ2-3,.,.
CASTPWGDTEEPNTGELFF,TGTGCCAGCACCCCCTGGGGGGACACCGAAGAGCCGAACACCGGGGAGCTGTTTTTT,TRBV27,TRBJ2-2,.,.
CASRQAGETQYF,TGTGCCAGTAGGCAGGCGGGAGAGACCCAGTACTTC,TRBV19,TRBJ2-5,once,.
CAITWATGYGYTF,TGTGCCATTACGTGGGCAACAGGTTATGGCTACACCTTC,TRBV28,TRBJ1-2,.,.
CASSASFIREQFF,TGCGCCAGCAGTGCGTCCTTTATCCGTGAGCAGTTCTTC,TRBV10-1,TRBJ2-1,few,.
CASSVAGGHTGELFF,TGTGCCAGCAGCGTAGCGGGGGGGCATACCGGGGAGCTGTTTTTT,TRBV9,TRBJ2-2,.,TRBD2
CAGQTPMGVTGELFF,TGTGCCGGCCAGACTCCCATGGGGGTCACCGGGGAGCTGTTTTTT,TRBV6-6,TRBJ2-2,.,.
CASSVVRAGTSNTDTQYF,TGTGCCAGCAGCGTAGTAAGGGCCGGGACTAGTAACACAGATACGCAGTATTTT,TRBV9,TRBJ2-3,.,TRBD2
CAISHVNTEAFF,TGTGCCATCAGTCACGTGAACACTGAAGCTTTCTTT,TRBV10-3,TRBJ1-1,.,.
CSVLTGTVYNEQFF,TGCAGCGTTTTAACCGGGACAGTCTACAATGAGCAGTTCTTC,TRBV29-1,TRBJ2-1,.,TRBD1
CASSGLGTGTGELFF,TGCGCCAGCAGCGGCCTGGGCACAGGGACCGGGGAGCTGTTTTTT,TRBV5-1,TRBJ2-2,.,.
CASSGQGKNTEAFF,TGTGCCAGCAGCGGCCAGGGGAAGAACACTGAAGCTTTCTTT,TRBV5-4,TRBJ1-1,.,.